The source of this T cell receptor beta chain is a study of cytomegalovirus exposure and HLA in healthy donors. By its share, this clone is medium-sized. PCR involved 60 Vbeta and 13 Jbeta primers. Here immunoSEQ multiplex PCR was the method, and the copy in TCRdb shows in-frame clones only, minus some. The table lists some 120,000 clones, 73% of them singletons. Input material: PBMCs. This receptor was obtained from a man aged 55 to 70 in good health and CMV-seropositive.

CDR3 residues: CASSIADTANEKLFF. Written as DNA, the CDR3 is TGTGCCAGCAGCATTGCCGACACCGCTAATGAAAAACTGTTTTTT. V usage is TRBV5-6 and J usage is TRBJ1-4; D unclear. Germline CDR1 reads SGHDT; CDR2 reads YYEEEE. The CDR3 is made up of 15 amino acids. V lost 4 bases and J 3 bases, leaving 13 bases between the germline ends.